Reported below is one T cell receptor (beta chain). These data are taken from a study of blood T cell repertoires in COVID-19. CDR1 is SGHNT, CDR2 YYREEE, per germline (reference sequence). With 6 bases clipped from V and 3 bases from J, the junction kept 5 bases outside the gene matches. The CDR3 runs 14 residues. TCRdb keeps only in-frame clones here, not all; method: immunoSEQ multiplex PCR. The profile shows about 90,000 clones, just under 85% of them singletons. The sequence came from a woman in her sixties or seventies with active or convalescent COVID-19. The chain has TRBV5-4 and TRBJ2-2; 7 bases map to TRBD1. The source material was peripheral blood. DNA for the CDR3: TGTGCCAGCAATCCTACAGGGGACACCGGGGAGCTGTTTTTT. This translates into CASNPTGDTGELFF.